The entry below describes one T cell receptor beta chain. What it binds is unknown. Libraries were prepared by immunoSEQ multiplex PCR; TCRdb keeps only in-frame clonotypes and omits some of them. The sample consists of tens of thousands of clones, 70% to 90% of them appearing once. The sample originates from a study of OX40 agonist ivuxolimab in advanced cancers. Turning to the study itself: Patients took ivuxolimab, an agonistic anti-OX40 (CD134) antibody. Every 2 weeks, patients received ivuxolimab intravenously, dosed at 0.01 to 10 mg/kg.

Points from the study as a whole: Determination of antigen specificity was not performed for the expanded peripheral T cells. The study observed clonal expansion of CD4+ and CD8+ blood T cells by week 6 at 0.1 to 3.0 mg/kg.

The CDR3 consists of 22 residues. CDR1 and CDR2 (germline): SGHVS, FQNEAQ. V lost 2 bases, J lost 3 bases, and 21 bases stayed unmatched. The gene calls are TRBV7-8 and TRBJ2-2, with TRBD1 identical over 10 bases. This clonotype originated in an adult with an advanced solid tumor such as melanoma, head and neck, liver or kidney cancer. The sample was CD4+ or CD8+ T cells sorted from blood, taken in a trial of the OX40 agonist ivuxolimab. In nucleotides, the CDR3 is TGTGCCAGCAGCTTATCATTATTCCCACTGACAGGGGGCGCGGTAGACACCGGGGAGCTGTTTTTT. It is translated as CASSLSLFPLTGGAVDTGELFF.